In this sample, the clone carrying this T cell receptor beta chain turned up once. Its antigen remains unknown. This specimen comes from a study of OX40 agonist ivuxolimab in advanced cancers. Study in general: Participants averaged approximately 65 years of age (range roughly 23 to 80) and were roughly 83% male. Study-wide findings and caveats: Nonresponders, in some cases, also had low normalized T-cell clonal expansion.

The germline V gene has CDR1 SGHNT and CDR2 YENEEA. The CDR3 consists of 14 residues. V dropped 8 bases and J dropped 3; count of bases not matched to a gene: 5. The method was immunoSEQ multiplex PCR; TCRdb's version includes in-frame clones alone and lacks a portion of them. The sample includes about 62,000 clones, nearly 90% of them seen just once. The source is an adult with an advanced solid tumor such as melanoma, head and neck, liver or kidney cancer. This specimen consisted of CD4+ or CD8+ T cells sorted from blood, obtained in a trial of the OX40 agonist ivuxolimab. This chain uses TRBV11-3 with TRBJ2-2; TRBD1 matches 8 bases. This chain's CDR3 is CASGIQGDTGELFF. The CDR3 DNA reads TGTGCCAGCGGAATACAGGGGGACACCGGGGAGCTGTTTTTT.